This T cell receptor (beta chain) was sequenced during a study of blood T cell repertoires in COVID-19. The germline V gene encodes CDR1 MNHEY and CDR2 SMNVEV (reference sequence). This CDR3 contains 13 residues. Trimming took 6 bases from V and 5 from J, leaving 10 bases between them. Only one count was recorded for this clone. Assay used: immunoSEQ multiplex PCR; TCRdb lists only in-frame clones, some missing. Of almost 50,000 clones listed, roughly 90% are singletons. Sequences were obtained from peripheral blood. The clonotype was recovered from a human donor in a cohort sampled during active COVID-19. The V and J genes are TRBV27 and TRBJ1-4, with unresolved D. The CDR3 spells CASRPTGNEKLFF. The CDR3 coding sequence is TGTGCCAGCAGGCCGACGGGGAATGAAAAACTGTTTTTT.